This note documents a single T cell receptor (beta chain) sequence. What it binds is unknown. This entry belongs to a study of cytomegalovirus exposure and HLA in healthy donors. Across the study: HLA-typed donors were the source of around 80 million unique TCRs, which an early data release held. Regarding the study as a whole: Accurate HLA-A and HLA-B prediction from TCR beta sequences was reported for most subjects.

The PCR was carried out with 60 Vbeta primers and 13 Jbeta primers. Data came from immunoSEQ multiplex PCR; TCRdb stores just in-frame clones and leaves some out. The repertoire has about 93,000 clones, roughly four fifths of them found once; the top ten carry roughly 0.63%. Among the donors, all were healthy bone marrow donors. The receptor was isolated from a man aged 30 to 45 in good health and CMV-seronegative. Sequenced sample: PBMCs.

The CDR3 DNA reads as TGTGCCAGTAGTATAGGGGAGACATACAAAAACATTCAGTACTTC. Residues: CASSIGETYKNIQYF. The chain links TRBV19 to TRBJ2-4, with D tentatively TRBD2 (5 bases). Trimming took 1 base from V and 3 from J, leaving 10 bases between them. Looked up from germline, CDR1 is LNHDA and CDR2 is SQIVND (reference sequence). The CDR3 has 15 amino acids.